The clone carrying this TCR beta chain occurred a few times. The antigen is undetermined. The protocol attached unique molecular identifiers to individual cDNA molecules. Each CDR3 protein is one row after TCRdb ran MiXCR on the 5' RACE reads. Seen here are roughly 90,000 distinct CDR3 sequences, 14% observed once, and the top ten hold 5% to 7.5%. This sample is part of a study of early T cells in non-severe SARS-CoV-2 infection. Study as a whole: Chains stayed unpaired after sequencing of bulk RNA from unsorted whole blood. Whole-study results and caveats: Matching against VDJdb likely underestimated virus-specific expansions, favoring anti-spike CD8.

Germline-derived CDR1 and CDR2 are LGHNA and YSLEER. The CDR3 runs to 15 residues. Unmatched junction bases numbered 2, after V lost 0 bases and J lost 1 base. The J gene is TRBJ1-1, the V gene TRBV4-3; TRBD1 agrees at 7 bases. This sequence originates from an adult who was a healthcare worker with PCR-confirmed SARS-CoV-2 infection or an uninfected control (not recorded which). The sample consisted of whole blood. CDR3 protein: CASSQDDRANTEAFF. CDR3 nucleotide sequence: TGCGCCAGCAGCCAAGATGACAGGGCGAACACTGAAGCTTTCTTT.